This T cell receptor (beta chain) comes out of a study of human T cells and chemical hapten exposure. General study points: Compared to controls, expanded TCRs made significantly more large clusters of similar CDR3s. Among TCRs, those above 1 in 1000 frequency were unaffected by DPC sensitization.

One entry per CDR3 protein results from TCRdb running MiXCR on the RACE reads. The sample shows some 38,000 distinct CDR3 sequences, roughly 9.5% of them seen only once. A note on this clonotype: What it binds is unknown.

Time point indicated: patch test 3, about 24 weeks after DPC sensitization. Treatment meaning: therapeutic diphenylcyclopropenone sensitization with weekly scalp DPC. From whole blood left unfractionated, total RNA was extracted. This CDR3 is built from 11 residues. Germline V gene data show CDR1 as SNHLY and CDR2 as FYNNEI. The V and J ends lost 5 bases and 12 bases, in that order; junction bases with no gene match: 0. The chain combines TRBV2 with TRBJ2-1, with 11 bases that match TRBD2. The sample here was whole blood, taken in connection with sensitization to the hapten diphenylcyclopropenone (DPC). The source of this sequence is a man aged 50 to 59 with alopecia areata. Some clones in this sample may be carry-over from other donors' samples. CDR3 sequence (DNA): TGTGCCAGCAGTCTAGCGGGAGGGCAGTTCTTC. This sequence encodes CASSLAGGQFF.